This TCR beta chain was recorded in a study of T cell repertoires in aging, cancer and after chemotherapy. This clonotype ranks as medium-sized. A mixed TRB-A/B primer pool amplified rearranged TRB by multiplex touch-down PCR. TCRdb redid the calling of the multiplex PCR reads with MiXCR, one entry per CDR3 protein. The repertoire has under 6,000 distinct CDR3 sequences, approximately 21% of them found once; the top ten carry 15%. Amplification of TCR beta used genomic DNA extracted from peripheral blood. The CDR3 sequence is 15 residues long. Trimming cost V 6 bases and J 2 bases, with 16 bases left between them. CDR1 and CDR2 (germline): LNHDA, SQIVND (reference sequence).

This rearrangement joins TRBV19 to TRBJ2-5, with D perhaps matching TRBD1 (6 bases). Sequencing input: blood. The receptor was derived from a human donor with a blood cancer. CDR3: CASSRTVERQETQYF. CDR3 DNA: TGTGCCAGTAGCCGGACAGTTGAGAGGCAAGAGACCCAGTACTTC.